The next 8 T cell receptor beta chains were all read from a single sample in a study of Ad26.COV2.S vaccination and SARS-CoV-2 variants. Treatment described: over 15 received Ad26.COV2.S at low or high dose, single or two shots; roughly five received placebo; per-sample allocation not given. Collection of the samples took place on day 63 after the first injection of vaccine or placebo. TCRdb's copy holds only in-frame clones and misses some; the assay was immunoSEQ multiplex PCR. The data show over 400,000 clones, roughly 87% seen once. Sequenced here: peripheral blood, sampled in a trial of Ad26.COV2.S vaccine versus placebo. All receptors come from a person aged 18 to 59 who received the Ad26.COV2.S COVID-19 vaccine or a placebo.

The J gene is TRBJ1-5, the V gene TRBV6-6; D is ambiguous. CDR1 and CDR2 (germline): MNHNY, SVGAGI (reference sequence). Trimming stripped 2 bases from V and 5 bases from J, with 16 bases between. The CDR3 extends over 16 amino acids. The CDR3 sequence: CASSYDGYQKYQPQHF. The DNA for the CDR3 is TGTGCCAGCAGTTACGATGGGTACCAGAAGTATCAGCCCCAGCATTTT.

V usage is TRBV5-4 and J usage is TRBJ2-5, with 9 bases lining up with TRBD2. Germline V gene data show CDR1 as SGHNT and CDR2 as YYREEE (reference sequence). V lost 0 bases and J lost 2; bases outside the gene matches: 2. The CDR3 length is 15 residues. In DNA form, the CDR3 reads TGTGCCAGCAGCTTGGGGCGGGAGGGGCAAGAGACCCAGTACTTC. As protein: CASSLGREGQETQYF.

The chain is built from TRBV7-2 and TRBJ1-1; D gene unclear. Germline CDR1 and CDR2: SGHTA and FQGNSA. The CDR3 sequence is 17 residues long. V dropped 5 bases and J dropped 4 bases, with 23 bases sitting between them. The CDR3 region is CASSPGVYMAPGTEAFF. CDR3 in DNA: TGTGCCAGCAGCCCAGGCGTCTATATGGCTCCGGGCACTGAAGCTTTCTTT.

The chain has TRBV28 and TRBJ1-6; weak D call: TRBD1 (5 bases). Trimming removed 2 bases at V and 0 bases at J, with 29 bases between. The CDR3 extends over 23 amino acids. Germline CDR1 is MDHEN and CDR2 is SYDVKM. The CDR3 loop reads CASSLRGPGPSNPYSSYNSPLHF. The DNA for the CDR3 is TGTGCCAGCAGTTTACGGGGTCCGGGGCCCTCCAACCCGTATAGCTCCTATAATTCACCCCTCCACTTT.

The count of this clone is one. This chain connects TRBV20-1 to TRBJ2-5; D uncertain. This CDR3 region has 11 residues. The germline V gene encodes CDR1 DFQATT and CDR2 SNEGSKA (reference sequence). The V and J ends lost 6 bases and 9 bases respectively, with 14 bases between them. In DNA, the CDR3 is TGCAGTGCCAATAGTCGTATCGCCCAGTACTTC. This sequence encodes CSANSRIAQYF.

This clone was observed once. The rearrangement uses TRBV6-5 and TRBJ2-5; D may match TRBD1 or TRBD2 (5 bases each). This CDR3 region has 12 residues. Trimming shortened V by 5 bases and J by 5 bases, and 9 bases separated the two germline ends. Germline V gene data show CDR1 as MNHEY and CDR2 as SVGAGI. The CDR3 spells CASSPEGETQYF. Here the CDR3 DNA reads TGTGCCAGCAGTCCCGAGGGGGAGACCCAGTACTTC.

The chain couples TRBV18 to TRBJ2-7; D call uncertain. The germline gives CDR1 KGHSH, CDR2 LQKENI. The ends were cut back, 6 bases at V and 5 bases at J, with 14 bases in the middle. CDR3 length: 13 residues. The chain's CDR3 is CASSTGSLNEQYV. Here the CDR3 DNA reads TGTGCCAGCTCTACCGGCTCCTTGAACGAGCAGTACGTC.

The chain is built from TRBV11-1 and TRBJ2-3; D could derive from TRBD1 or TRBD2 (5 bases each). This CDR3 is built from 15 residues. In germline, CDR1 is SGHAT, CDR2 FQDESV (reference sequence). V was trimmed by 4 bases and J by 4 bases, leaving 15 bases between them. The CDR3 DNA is TGTGCCAGCAGCTGGGGTGGGGCGGGCGCAGATACGCAGTATTTT. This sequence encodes CASSWGGAGADTQYF.